The sequence of this TCR beta chain was determined in a study of OX40 agonist ivuxolimab in advanced cancers. In the study overall: Patients were dosed with the agonistic anti-OX40 (CD134) antibody ivuxolimab. Partial response was recorded in three patients: one hepatocellular carcinoma and two cutaneous melanoma cases.

Assay: immunoSEQ multiplex PCR; the TCRdb copy retains only in-frame clones and omits some. This table has about 98,000 clones, about 92% appearing once. Regarding the study as a whole: CD4+ and CD8+ blood T cells expanded clonally by week 6 at 0.1 to 3.0 mg/kg.

Germline CDR1 is ENHRY and CDR2 is SYGVKD. Deletions cut 4 bases from V and 2 bases from J, with 8 bases between. The CDR3 consists of 13 residues. This clone was seen only once. The target antigen is unknown. Exclusion of a patient followed from autoimmune disease history or systemic immunosuppression. The sequence derives from an adult with an advanced solid tumor such as melanoma, head and neck, liver or kidney cancer. The chain employs TRBV10-3 and TRBJ1-1; possibly TRBD1 for D (5 bases). This sample comprised CD4+ or CD8+ T cells sorted from blood, obtained in a trial of the OX40 agonist ivuxolimab. In nucleotides, the CDR3 is TGTGCCATCAGTGTGGGGGAAAACACTGAAGCTTTCTTT. Translating gives CAISVGENTEAFF.